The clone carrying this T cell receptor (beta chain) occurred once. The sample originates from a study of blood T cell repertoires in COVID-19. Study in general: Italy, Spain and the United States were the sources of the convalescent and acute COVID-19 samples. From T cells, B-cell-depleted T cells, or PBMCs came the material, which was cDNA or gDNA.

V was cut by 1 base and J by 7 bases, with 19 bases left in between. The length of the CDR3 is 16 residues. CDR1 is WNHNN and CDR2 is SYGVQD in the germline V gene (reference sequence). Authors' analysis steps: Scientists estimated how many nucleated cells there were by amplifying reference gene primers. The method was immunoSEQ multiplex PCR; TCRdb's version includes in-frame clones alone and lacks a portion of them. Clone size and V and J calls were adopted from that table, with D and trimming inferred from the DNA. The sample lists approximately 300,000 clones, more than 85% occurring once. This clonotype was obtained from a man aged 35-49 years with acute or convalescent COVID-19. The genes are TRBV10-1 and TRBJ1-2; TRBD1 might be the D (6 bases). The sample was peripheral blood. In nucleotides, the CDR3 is TGCGCCAGCAGTGAGTGGGGGACACCACCAAAAGGTGGCTACACCTTC. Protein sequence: CASSEWGTPPKGGYTF.